This record covers a single TCR beta chain. The data were obtained in a study of blood T cell repertoires in COVID-19. In the study overall: COVID-19 samples collected from the United States, Italy and Spain covered acute and convalescent phases. T cells, B-cell-depleted T cells, or PBMCs supplied cDNA or gDNA.

Between the trimmed V and J ends, which lost 6 bases and 0 bases, there was a span of 8 bases. CDR3 length: 14 amino acids. Germline CDR1 and CDR2: LGHNT and FRNRAP. Study processing details: Reference gene primer amplification gave nucleated cell count estimates. Assay used: immunoSEQ multiplex PCR; TCRdb lists only in-frame clones, some missing. That table gives V, J and clone size, and the DNA gave D and trimming. The sample records 100,000 or so clones, approximately 89% being singletons. The sample comprised peripheral blood. The receptor was derived from a woman in her 30s with acute or convalescent COVID-19. The gene calls are TRBV12-5 and TRBJ1-4; D unresolved. CDR3 nucleotide sequence: TGTGCTAGTGGGCCGGGTGCAACTAATGAAAAACTGTTTTTT. Its translation is CASGPGATNEKLFF.